A selection of T cell receptor beta chains follows, all from one sample in a study of blood T cell repertoires in COVID-19. TCRdb's table, derived via immunoSEQ multiplex PCR, lists solely in-frame clones and lacks some. The sample carries almost 45,000 clones, roughly 70% recorded once. Material: peripheral blood. The source of these receptors is a man of 80 years or more with acute or convalescent COVID-19. The CDR3 runs from the conserved cysteine through the conserved F or W. A D gene is named only where the DNA matches it firmly. The size entry is marked missing in some rows and otherwise reads once, few, many or a size class.

j_gene: TRBJ2-7; abundance: .; d_gene: .; v_gene: TRBV5-6; CDR3aa: CASSLTGVRTYEQYF; CDR3nt: TGTGCCAGCAGCTTGACGGGGGTTCGGACCTACGAGCAGTACTTC
j_gene: TRBJ2-7; abundance: .; d_gene: TRBD2; v_gene: TRBV5-1; CDR3aa: CAREREPSYEQYF; CDR3nt: TGCGCCAGAGAGCGGGAGCCCTCCTACGAGCAGTACTTC
j_gene: TRBJ1-1; abundance: few; d_gene: TRBD1; v_gene: TRBV4-1; CDR3aa: CASSQALTGGVTEAFF; CDR3nt: TGCGCCAGCAGCCAAGCGCTTACAGGGGGCGTCACTGAAGCTTTCTTT
j_gene: TRBJ2-1; abundance: .; d_gene: TRBD2; v_gene: TRBV28; CDR3aa: CASSLGGLAYNEQFF; CDR3nt: TGTGCCAGCAGTCTTGGGGGACTAGCATACAATGAGCAGTTCTTC
j_gene: TRBJ2-1; abundance: .; d_gene: TRBD1; v_gene: TRBV7-6; CDR3aa: CASSLLSGPGQGYNEQFF; CDR3nt: TGTGCCAGCAGCTTATTAAGCGGCCCGGGACAGGGTTACAATGAGCAGTTCTTC
j_gene: TRBJ2-1; abundance: .; d_gene: TRBD2; v_gene: TRBV4-3; CDR3aa: CASSLQAGLASNEQFF; CDR3nt: TGCGCCAGCAGCCTCCAAGCGGGACTAGCTAGCAATGAGCAGTTCTTC
j_gene: TRBJ2-2; abundance: .; d_gene: TRBD2; v_gene: TRBV2; CDR3aa: CASSRTSGSPGELFF; CDR3nt: TGTGCCAGCAGTCGGACTAGCGGAAGTCCCGGGGAGCTGTTTTTT
j_gene: TRBJ1-5; abundance: once; d_gene: .; v_gene: TRBV21-1; CDR3aa: CASSKYKGIGKNQPQHF; CDR3nt: TGTGCCAGCAGCAAATACAAGGGGATTGGTAAGAATCAGCCCCAGCATTTT
j_gene: TRBJ2-7; abundance: .; d_gene: TRBD1; v_gene: TRBV5-6; CDR3aa: CASSLVDRVDEQYF; CDR3nt: TGTGCCAGCAGCTTGGTTGACAGGGTGGACGAGCAGTACTTC
j_gene: TRBJ2-7; abundance: .; d_gene: TRBD2; v_gene: TRBV11-2; CDR3aa: CASSSRTSGRNEQYF; CDR3nt: TGTGCCAGCAGCTCTCGGACTAGCGGGAGGAACGAGCAGTACTTC
j_gene: TRBJ1-1; abundance: .; d_gene: .; v_gene: TRBV11-2; CDR3aa: CASSLLARVGGNTEAFF; CDR3nt: TGTGCCAGCAGCTTATTAGCCCGGGTCGGAGGGAACACTGAAGCTTTCTTT
j_gene: TRBJ2-5; abundance: .; d_gene: TRBD2; v_gene: TRBV2; CDR3aa: CASSEQGLAGETQYF; CDR3nt: TGTGCCAGCAGTGAACAGGGGCTAGCGGGAGAGACCCAGTACTTC
j_gene: TRBJ1-5; abundance: .; d_gene: TRBD1; v_gene: TRBV15; CDR3aa: CATSRGGSRTGSNQPQHF; CDR3nt: TGTGCCACCAGCAGAGGGGGGAGTAGGACAGGCAGCAATCAGCCCCAGCATTTT
j_gene: TRBJ2-7; abundance: .; d_gene: TRBD2; v_gene: TRBV30; CDR3aa: CAWSPMTSGPPYEQYF; CDR3nt: TGTGCCTGGAGTCCAATGACTAGCGGGCCTCCATACGAGCAGTACTTC
j_gene: TRBJ2-1; abundance: many; d_gene: .; v_gene: TRBV20-1; CDR3aa: CSARGGHEQFF; CDR3nt: TGCAGTGCTAGGGGGGGGCATGAGCAGTTCTTC
j_gene: TRBJ2-4; abundance: .; d_gene: .; v_gene: TRBV24-1; CDR3aa: CATSDSGQFFAF; CDR3nt: TGTGCCACCAGCGATTCCGGACAGTTTTTTGCCTTC
j_gene: TRBJ2-5; abundance: once; d_gene: .; v_gene: TRBV5-4; CDR3aa: CASSLYRGRGETQYF; CDR3nt: TGTGCCAGCAGCTTGTACCGGGGGCGGGGGGAGACCCAGTACTTC
j_gene: TRBJ1-4; abundance: .; d_gene: .; v_gene: TRBV5-5; CDR3aa: CASSHERVTNEKLFF; CDR3nt: TGTGCCAGCAGTCACGAACGGGTAACTAATGAAAAACTGTTTTTT
j_gene: TRBJ2-2; abundance: .; d_gene: .; v_gene: TRBV5-6; CDR3aa: CASSLGSHRVTNTGELFF; CDR3nt: TGTGCCAGCAGCTTGGGCTCGCACAGGGTCACGAACACCGGGGAGCTGTTTTTT
j_gene: TRBJ2-1; abundance: once; d_gene: TRBD2; v_gene: TRBV2; CDR3aa: CASSPDLGGRFEQFF; CDR3nt: TGTGCCAGCAGTCCTGATCTGGGGGGGAGGTTTGAGCAGTTCTTC
j_gene: TRBJ2-7; abundance: medium-sized; d_gene: TRBD2; v_gene: TRBV27; CDR3aa: CASSLSPSGSHEQYF; CDR3nt: TGTGCCAGCAGTTTATCCCCTAGCGGGAGTCACGAGCAGTACTTC
j_gene: TRBJ2-7; abundance: .; d_gene: TRBD2; v_gene: TRBV19; CDR3aa: CASSSEGTSGRKQYF; CDR3nt: TGTGCCAGTAGTTCCGAGGGGACTAGCGGGAGAAAGCAGTACTTC
j_gene: TRBJ2-5; abundance: .; d_gene: .; v_gene: TRBV18; CDR3aa: CASSPPNFRGSETQYF; CDR3nt: TGTGCCAGCTCACCACCCAACTTCAGGGGTTCGGAGACCCAGTACTTC
j_gene: TRBJ2-1; abundance: .; d_gene: TRBD2; v_gene: TRBV7-3; CDR3aa: CASSTTSELNEQFF; CDR3nt: TGTGCCAGCAGCACTACTAGCGAGCTCAATGAGCAGTTCTTC
j_gene: TRBJ2-2; abundance: .; d_gene: TRBD2; v_gene: TRBV29-1; CDR3aa: CSVEDSSGSSTGELFF; CDR3nt: TGCAGCGTTGAAGATAGTAGCGGGAGTTCCACCGGGGAGCTGTTTTTT
j_gene: TRBJ1-2; abundance: once; d_gene: TRBD1; v_gene: TRBV5-1; CDR3aa: CASSYGQGPYGYTF; CDR3nt: TGCGCCAGCAGCTATGGACAGGGGCCCTATGGCTACACCTTC
j_gene: TRBJ2-3; abundance: .; d_gene: .; v_gene: TRBV6-1; CDR3aa: CASSEMALDTQYF; CDR3nt: TGTGCCAGCAGTGAAATGGCTTTAGATACGCAGTATTTT
j_gene: TRBJ2-5; abundance: .; d_gene: .; v_gene: TRBV18; CDR3aa: CASSPPPGGETQYF; CDR3nt: TGTGCCAGCTCACCACCGCCGGGCGGGGAGACCCAGTACTTC
j_gene: TRBJ1-2; abundance: .; d_gene: TRBD1; v_gene: TRBV24-1; CDR3aa: CATSAFPTGTGGRGYTF; CDR3nt: TGTGCCACCAGTGCCTTCCCAACCGGGACAGGGGGCCGGGGCTACACCTTC
j_gene: TRBJ1-3; abundance: .; d_gene: TRBD1; v_gene: TRBV11-2; CDR3aa: CASSLAPGGAFGNTIYF; CDR3nt: TGTGCCAGCAGCTTAGCACCAGGGGGCGCCTTTGGAAACACCATATATTTT
j_gene: TRBJ2-3; abundance: .; d_gene: .; v_gene: TRBV6-5; CDR3aa: CASRPGTNRADTQYF; CDR3nt: TGTGCCAGCAGGCCGGGAACAAACCGGGCAGATACGCAGTATTTT
j_gene: TRBJ2-7; abundance: .; d_gene: TRBD2; v_gene: TRBV6-8; CDR3aa: CASSQVTSGTYEQYF; CDR3nt: TGTGCCAGCAGTCAAGTGACTAGCGGAACCTACGAGCAGTACTTC
j_gene: TRBJ1-2; abundance: many; d_gene: .; v_gene: TRBV7-2; CDR3aa: CASSAQRGEGYGYTF; CDR3nt: TGTGCCAGCAGCGCCCAGCGCGGGGAAGGCTATGGCTACACCTTC
j_gene: TRBJ2-1; abundance: .; d_gene: TRBD2; v_gene: TRBV28; CDR3aa: CASKVGGGTFREQFF; CDR3nt: TGTGCCAGCAAAGTCGGGGGGGGAACCTTCAGGGAGCAGTTCTTC
j_gene: TRBJ1-6; abundance: .; d_gene: .; v_gene: TRBV28; CDR3aa: CASSLLAPKPLHF; CDR3nt: TGTGCCAGCAGTTTATTAGCACCCAAACCCCTCCACTTT
j_gene: TRBJ2-5; abundance: .; d_gene: .; v_gene: TRBV5-5; CDR3aa: CASSFRHRQETQYF; CDR3nt: TGTGCCAGCAGCTTCCGACATCGCCAGGAGACCCAGTACTTC
j_gene: TRBJ2-4; abundance: .; d_gene: .; v_gene: TRBV11-1; CDR3aa: CASSDRTSPKNIQYF; CDR3nt: TGTGCCAGTTCAGATAGGACATCTCCAAAAAACATTCAGTACTTC